The entry below gives a single T cell receptor (beta chain) sequence along with its context. Its matching antigen is unknown. This entry is derived from a study of cytotoxic CD8 clonotypes in ibrutinib-treated CLL. Germline CDR1 is SGHRS and CDR2 is YFSETQ. This CDR3 has 16 residues. Germline trimming cut 4 bases from V and 7 bases from J; bases unmatched to any gene: 16. The intended depth for sequencing was 1 in 200,000 to 1 in 1 million T cells. The method was immunoSEQ multiplex PCR; TCRdb's version includes in-frame clones alone and lacks a portion of them. The repertoire consists of approximately 350,000 clones, with 60% to 80% occurring once and the leading ten covering 6.3%. Cryopreserved PBMCs provided around 2.2 micrograms of genomic DNA for the TCR beta libraries. Study conclusions and caveats: Sampling times differed between sustained-remission and progressing patients. The study found baseline clonality above age-matched healthy donors, tracking circulating CD8+ T-cell counts.

The source is a human donor with chronic lymphocytic leukemia. V and J are TRBV5-1 and TRBJ1-2; 7 positions match TRBD1. The sample was PBMCs, taken after 36 months of ibrutinib treatment. CDR3 amino acids: CASSPTTVTGDGGYTF. The CDR3 DNA is TGCGCCAGCAGCCCAACCACCGTTACAGGGGACGGTGGCTACACCTTC.